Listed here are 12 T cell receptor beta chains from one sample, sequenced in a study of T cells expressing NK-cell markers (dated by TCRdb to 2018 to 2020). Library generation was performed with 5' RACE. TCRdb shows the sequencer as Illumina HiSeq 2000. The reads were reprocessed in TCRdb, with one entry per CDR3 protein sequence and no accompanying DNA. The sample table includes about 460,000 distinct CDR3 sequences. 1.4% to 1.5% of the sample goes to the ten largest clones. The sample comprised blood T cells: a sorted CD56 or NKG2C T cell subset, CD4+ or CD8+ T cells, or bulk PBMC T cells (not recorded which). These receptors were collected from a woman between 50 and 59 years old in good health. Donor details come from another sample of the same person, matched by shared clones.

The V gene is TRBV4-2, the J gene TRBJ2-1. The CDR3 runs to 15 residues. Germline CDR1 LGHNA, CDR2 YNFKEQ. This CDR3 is CASSLPDRSYNEQFF.

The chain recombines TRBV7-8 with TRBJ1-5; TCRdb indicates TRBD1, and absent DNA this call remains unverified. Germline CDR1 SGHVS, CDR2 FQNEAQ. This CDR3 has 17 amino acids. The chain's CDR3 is CASSLRSRGWNNQPQHF.

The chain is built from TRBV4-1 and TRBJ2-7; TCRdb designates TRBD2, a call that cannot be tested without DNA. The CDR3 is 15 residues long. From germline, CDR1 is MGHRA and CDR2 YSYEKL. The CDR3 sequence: CASSLRTSSPYEQYF.

The CDR3 loop is CASSLSGQITDTQYF. The rearrangement uses TRBV9 and TRBJ2-3; TCRdb lists TRBD1, though no DNA is available to test this call. From germline, CDR1 is SGDLS and CDR2 YYNGEE. This CDR3 is 15 amino acids long.

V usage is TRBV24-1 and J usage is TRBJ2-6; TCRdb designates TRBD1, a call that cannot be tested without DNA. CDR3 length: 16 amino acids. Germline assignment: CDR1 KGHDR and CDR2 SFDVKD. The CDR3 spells CATNGGESSGANVLTF.

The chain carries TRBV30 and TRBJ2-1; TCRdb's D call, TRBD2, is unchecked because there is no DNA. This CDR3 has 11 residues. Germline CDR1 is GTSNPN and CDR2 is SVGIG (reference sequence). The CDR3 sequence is CAWTSEVGQFF.

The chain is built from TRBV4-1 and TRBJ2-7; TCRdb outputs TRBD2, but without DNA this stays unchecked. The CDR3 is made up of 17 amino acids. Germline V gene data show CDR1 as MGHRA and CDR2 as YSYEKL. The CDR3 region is CASSLRSTSGQVYEQYF.

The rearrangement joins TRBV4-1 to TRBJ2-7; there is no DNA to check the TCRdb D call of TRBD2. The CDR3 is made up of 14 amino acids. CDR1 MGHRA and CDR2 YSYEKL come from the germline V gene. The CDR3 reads CASSQEAGPYEQYF.

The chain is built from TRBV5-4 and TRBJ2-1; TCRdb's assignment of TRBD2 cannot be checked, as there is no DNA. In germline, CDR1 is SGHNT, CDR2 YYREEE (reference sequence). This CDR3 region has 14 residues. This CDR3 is CASSLRLGWGGEFF.

CDR3 in amino acids: CASSFLLGETQYF. The chain combines TRBV7-2 with TRBJ2-3. CDR3 length equals 13 residues. Germline-derived CDR1 and CDR2 are SGHTA and FQGNSA. Looking up the rest from reference TRBV7-2 and TRBJ2-3 gives the full variable domain: GAGVSQSPSNKVTEKGKDVELRCDPISGHTALYWYRQSLGQGLEFLIYFQGNSAPDKSGLPSDRFSAERTGGSVSTLTIQRTQQEDSAVYLCASSFLLGETQYFGPGTRLTVL.

CDR3 sequence reads: CASSEYKGLNSPLHF. This chain uses TRBV25-1 with TRBJ1-6; TCRdb's D call of TRBD1 is untestable without DNA. The CDR3 contains 15 residues. CDR1 MGHDK and CDR2 SYGVNS come from the germline V gene.

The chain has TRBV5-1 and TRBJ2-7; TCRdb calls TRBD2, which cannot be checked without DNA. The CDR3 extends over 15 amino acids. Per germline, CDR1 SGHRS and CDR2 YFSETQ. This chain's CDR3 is CASSLITSGRSEQYF. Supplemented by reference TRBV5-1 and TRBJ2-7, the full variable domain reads KAGVTQTPRYLIKTRGQQVTLSCSPISGHRSVSWYQQTPGQGLQFLFEYFSETQRNKGNFPGRFSGRQFSNSRSEMNVSTLELGDSALYLCASSLITSGRSEQYFGPGTRLTVT.